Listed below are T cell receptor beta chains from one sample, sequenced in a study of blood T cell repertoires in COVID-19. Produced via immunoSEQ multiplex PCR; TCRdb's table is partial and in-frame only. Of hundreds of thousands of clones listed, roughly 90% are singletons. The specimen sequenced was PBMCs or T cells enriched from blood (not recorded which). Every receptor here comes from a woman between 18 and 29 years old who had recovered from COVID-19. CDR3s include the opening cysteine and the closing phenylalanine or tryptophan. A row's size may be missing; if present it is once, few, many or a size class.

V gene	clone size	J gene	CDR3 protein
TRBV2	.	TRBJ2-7	CASSEGLLVNYEQYF
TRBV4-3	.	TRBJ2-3	CASSQEIASGTDTQYF
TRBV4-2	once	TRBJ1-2	CASRDGQGGDYGYTF
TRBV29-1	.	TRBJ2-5	CSVYGQTLKQETQYF
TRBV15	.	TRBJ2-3	CATSRTGTDTQYF
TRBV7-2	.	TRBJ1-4	CASSLDYGNEKLFF
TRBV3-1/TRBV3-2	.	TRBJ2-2	CASSHRQGGRGTGELFF
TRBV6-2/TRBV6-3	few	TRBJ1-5	CASSYATIQGSDQPQHF
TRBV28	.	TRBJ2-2	CASSIGGTGELFF
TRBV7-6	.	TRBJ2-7	CASSLYADNTYEQYF
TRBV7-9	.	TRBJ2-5	CASSLVRAGETQYF
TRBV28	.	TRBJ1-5	CASSLVQASNQPQHF
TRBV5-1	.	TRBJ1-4	CASSKQGPTTNEKLFF
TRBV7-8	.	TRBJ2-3	CASSFGQGKPDTQYF
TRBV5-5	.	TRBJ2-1	CASSDGVGGGVYNEQFF
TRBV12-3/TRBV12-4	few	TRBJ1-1	CASARGGAFF
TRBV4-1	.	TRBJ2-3	CASSPPGVAGGTDTQYF
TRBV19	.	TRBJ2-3	CASSTWTSGGPDTQYF
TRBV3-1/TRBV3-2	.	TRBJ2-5	CASSRTGTRRETQYF